This T cell receptor beta chain was sequenced for a study of blood T cell repertoires in COVID-19. Study context: Sites in the United States, Italy and Spain provided acute and convalescent COVID-19 samples. Sample material is recorded as cDNA or gDNA derived from T cells, B-cell-depleted T cells, or PBMCs.

Sequencing used immunoSEQ multiplex PCR; TCRdb keeps in-frame clones, though not all of them. The table shows 50,000 to 65,000 clones, with 70% to 90% occurring only once. Sequencing was carried out using peripheral blood. The receptor was derived from a man aged 55 to 70 with acute or convalescent COVID-19.

DNA for the CDR3: TGTGCCTGGAGAGGCAGGCCAAGCCCGTACAATGAGCAGTTCTTC. Translating it yields CAWRGRPSPYNEQFF. The V gene is TRBV30, the J gene TRBJ2-1, with D hard to call. This CDR3 contains 15 residues. Germline V CDR1 and CDR2: GTSNPN, SVGIG (reference sequence). V lost 3 bases to trimming and J lost 4 bases, with 16 bases between them.